This T cell receptor beta chain appears in the sequencing data of a study of graft-versus-host responses after intestinal transplantation. Notes on the study in general: Marrow from the recipient contained GvH clones, some of which had appeared first in ileum or blood.

Turning to this clone: The antigen remains undetermined.

Assay: immunoSEQ multiplex PCR; the TCRdb copy retains only in-frame clones and omits some. Among about 130,000 clones listed, nearly 95% were seen once. V lost 4 bases to trimming and J lost 8 bases, with 9 bases between them. The V gene's germline CDR1 is SGHTA and CDR2 FQGTGA. The CDR3 spans 12 residues. Sequences were derived from unstimulated CD4+ T cells sorted from spleen or lymph node cells, sampled before intestinal transplant. The source is a human donor who received an intestinal transplant. The chain combines TRBV7-3 with TRBJ2-1; D is possibly TRBD1 (6 bases). In DNA form, the CDR3 reads TGTGCCAGCAGCTCGGGACACGATGAGCAGTTCTTC. Its protein is CASSSGHDEQFF.